These 21 T cell receptor beta chains came from one sample sequenced in a study of OX40 agonist ivuxolimab in advanced cancers. Some clones are missing from TCRdb's copy, which holds only in-frame ones; the method was immunoSEQ multiplex PCR. The profile shows tens of thousands of clones, 94% of them singletons. This sample comprised CD4+ or CD8+ T cells sorted from blood, obtained in a trial of the OX40 agonist ivuxolimab. Receptor source: an adult with an advanced solid tumor such as melanoma, head and neck, liver or kidney cancer.

This clone occurred once. The CDR3 reads CASSYQAGITDTEAFF. CDR3 nucleotide sequence: TGCGCCAGCAGCTACCAAGCAGGGATTACGGACACTGAAGCTTTCTTT. The gene calls are TRBV5-1 and TRBJ1-1; weak D call: TRBD1 (5 bases). The V end was cut by 3 bases, the J end by 3 bases, with 18 bases between. Germline CDR1 is SGHRS and CDR2 is YFSETQ. The CDR3 length is 16 residues. The full variable domain, completed using reference TRBV5-1 and TRBJ1-1, is KAGVTQTPRYLIKTRGQQVTLSCSPISGHRSVSWYQQTPGQGLQFLFEYFSETQRNKGNFPGRFSGRQFSNSRSEMNVSTLELGDSALYLCASSYQAGITDTEAFFGQGTRLTVV.

The chain recombines TRBV6-6 with TRBJ2-3; D is unclear. V was pared by 0 bases and J by 3 bases, with 4 bases between. The CDR3 runs 13 residues. The germline CDR1 and CDR2 sequences are MNHNY and SVGAGI (reference sequence). The CDR3, as DNA: TGTGCCAGCAGTTACTCGCTGACAGATACGCAGTATTTT. This encodes CASSYSLTDTQYF.

V usage is TRBV25-1 and J usage is TRBJ1-1; D not resolved. With 4 bases removed from V and 5 bases from J, the gap between germline ends came to 11 bases. Germline-derived CDR1 and CDR2 are MGHDK and SYGVNS. The CDR3 is made up of 13 amino acids. The CDR3 DNA is TGTGCCAGCAGTGGAGGTTTAGTGACTGAAGCTTTCTTT. This translates into CASSGGLVTEAFF.

V and J are TRBV5-4 and TRBJ2-7; TRBD2 matches 12 bases. Germline CDR1 and CDR2: SGHNT and YYREEE (reference sequence). V shed 0 bases, J shed 7 bases, and the junction held 2 bases outside the gene matches. This CDR3 is built from 14 residues. In DNA form, the CDR3 reads TGTGCCAGCAGCTTGGCTGGGACTAGCGGGGAGCAGTACTTC. This codes for CASSLAGTSGEQYF.

This clone was counted a single time. The chain carries TRBV14 and TRBJ2-5; D gene unclear. This CDR3 has 15 residues. Germline-derived CDR1 and CDR2 are SGHDN and FVKESK. Trimming removed 0 bases at V and 5 bases at J, with 13 bases between. CDR3 sequence (DNA): TGTGCCAGCAGCCAAGATCTGGGCATGCGGGAGACCCAGTACTTC. It codes for CASSQDLGMRETQYF.

V gene TRBV6-6 combines with J gene TRBJ2-5, with 14 bases that match TRBD2. The V gene's germline CDR1 is MNHNY and CDR2 SVGAGI (reference sequence). Trimming cost V 2 bases and J 3 bases; bases outside gene matches: 2. The CDR3 loop spans 16 amino acids. This chain's CDR3 is CASSYRLAGGKETQYF. CDR3 DNA sequence: TGTGCCAGCAGTTACCGACTAGCGGGGGGGAAAGAGACCCAGTACTTC.

The rearrangement uses TRBV4-1 and TRBJ1-2, with D possibly matching TRBD1 (5 bases). V lost 2 bases and J lost 0, with 7 bases in between. The CDR3 loop spans 14 amino acids. Germline V CDR1 and CDR2: MGHRA, YSYEKL. The CDR3 is CASSQMTANYGYTF. CDR3 sequence (DNA): TGCGCCAGCAGCCAAATGACAGCTAACTATGGCTACACCTTC.

The chain joins TRBV4-1 to TRBJ1-5; unclear D gene. CDR1 is MGHRA, CDR2 YSYEKL, per germline. The CDR3 has 13 amino acids. V was clipped by 1 base and J by 7 bases, with 8 bases between them. CDR3 protein: CASSQGIGQPQHF. The CDR3 region has the DNA TGCGCCAGCAGCCAAGGTATAGGGCAGCCCCAGCATTTT.

The chain has TRBV6-6 and TRBJ1-5; TRBD1 aligns across 7 bases. The junction had 6 bases not matched to a gene; V was cut back by 6 bases and J by 4 bases. The CDR3 consists of 14 residues. Germline CDR1 and CDR2: MNHNY and SVGAGI (reference sequence). The CDR3 region has the DNA TGTGCCAGCAGAGGGACAGACTATAATCAGCCCCAGCATTTT. It encodes CASRGTDYNQPQHF.

V gene TRBV15 combines with J gene TRBJ2-7; 8 bases fit TRBD2. The trim removed 5 bases at V and 5 bases at J, leaving 14 bases unmatched. This CDR3 has 16 residues. Germline assignment: CDR1 LNHNV and CDR2 YYDKDF (reference sequence). CDR3 amino acids: CATSAQGGGGQDEQYF. In nucleotides, the CDR3 is TGTGCCACCAGCGCCCAGGGAGGCGGGGGGCAGGACGAGCAGTACTTC.

V usage is TRBV6-6 and J usage is TRBJ2-1, with 8 nucleotides matching TRBD2. The CDR3 runs to 16 residues. Germline loops: CDR1 MNHNY, CDR2 SVGAGI (reference sequence). Trimming cost V 5 bases and J 2 bases; bases outside gene matches: 8. The DNA of the CDR3 is TGTGCCAGCAGTCCCGGGGGGGGAGAAACCTACAATGAGCAGTTCTTC. It is translated as CASSPGGGETYNEQFF.

The CDR3 DNA sequence: TGCGCCAGCAGCTTGGTCTACCACACCGGGGAGCTGTTTTTT. It encodes CASSLVYHTGELFF. J is TRBJ2-2 and V is TRBV5-1, with D uncertain. Trimming removed 0 bases at V and 3 bases at J, with 6 bases between. Germline V lookup: CDR1 SGHRS, CDR2 YFSETQ. The CDR3 covers 14 residues.

The rearrangement joins TRBV4-3 to TRBJ2-3; 8 nucleotides agree with TRBD1. Germline CDR1 and CDR2: LGHNA and YSLEER. There are 18 residues in the CDR3. V was pared by 1 base and J by 3 bases, with 12 bases of the junction left unmatched. As DNA, the CDR3 is TGCGCCAGCAGCCAAGTTCTTCAGGGGGCTATGAGGACAGATACGCAGTATTTT. This gives the protein CASSQVLQGAMRTDTQYF.

In its sample, this clone ranks as medium-sized. The V and J genes are TRBV10-1 and TRBJ1-2; no definite D call. V was pared by 0 bases and J by 7 bases, with 9 bases between. Germline V CDR1 and CDR2: WNHNN, SYGVQD (reference sequence). The length of the CDR3 is 13 residues. The CDR3 region is CASSESAASGYTF. CDR3 DNA sequence: TGCGCCAGCAGTGAGTCGGCGGCGAGTGGCTACACCTTC.

The chain joins TRBV29-1 to TRBJ2-5; TRBD1 matches 10 bases. Unmatched junction bases numbered 10, after V lost 2 bases and J lost 7 bases. The CDR3 length is 15 residues. Germline CDR1 reads SQVTM; CDR2 reads ANQGSEA. CDR3 loop: CSVESPDRGRGTQYF. The CDR3 DNA follows: TGCAGCGTTGAATCACCAGACAGGGGGCGGGGGACCCAGTACTTC.

This sequence joins TRBV10-3 and TRBJ2-7; 12 positions match TRBD1. Germline V gene sequence: CDR1 ENHRY, CDR2 SYGVKD. This CDR3 contains 15 residues. J gave up 4 bases and V 8 bases, and 9 bases lay outside the gene matches. The CDR3 is CAIWGGQGALYEQYF. The CDR3 DNA sequence: TGTGCCATCTGGGGGGGACAGGGGGCTCTGTACGAGCAGTACTTC.

This sequence joins TRBV4-1 and TRBJ1-2; unclear D gene. The CDR3 sequence is 15 residues long. Per the germline V gene, CDR1 is MGHRA and CDR2 is YSYEKL. Between the trimmed V and J ends, which lost 4 bases and 4 bases, there was a span of 16 bases. The CDR3 protein is CASSPRSPSPYGYTF. The CDR3 nucleotides are TGCGCCAGCAGCCCCAGGTCACCTTCACCCTATGGCTACACCTTC.

The chain joins TRBV7-6 to TRBJ1-4; D is possibly TRBD1 (5 bases). V lost 5 bases to trimming and J lost 3 bases, with 10 bases between them. This CDR3 comprises 14 residues. Looked up from germline, CDR1 is SGHVS and CDR2 is FNYEAQ. The CDR3 region is CASSGGVANEKLFF. The CDR3 DNA reads TGTGCCAGCAGCGGAGGGGTTGCTAATGAAAAACTGTTTTTT.

The chain has TRBV27 and TRBJ2-4, with a possible D match to TRBD2 (5 bases). The CDR3 extends over 16 amino acids. Trimming took 0 bases from V and 5 from J, leaving 14 bases between them. In germline, CDR1 is MNHEY, CDR2 SMNVEV (reference sequence). Here the CDR3 reads CASSLSIRSVQNIQYF. CDR3 nucleotide sequence: TGTGCCAGCAGTTTATCGATTCGTAGCGTTCAAAACATTCAGTACTTC.

The J gene is TRBJ2-3, the V gene TRBV5-1, with 11 nucleotides matching TRBD2. V lost 5 bases to trimming and J lost 0 bases; unmatched junction nucleotides: 8. CDR1 and CDR2 (germline): SGHRS, YFSETQ. This CDR3 has 17 amino acids. The CDR3 sequence: CASRIEPSGGSTDTQYF. CDR3 DNA sequence: TGCGCCAGCAGAATTGAGCCTAGCGGGGGGAGCACAGATACGCAGTATTTT.

The rearrangement links TRBV28 to TRBJ1-2; 10 bases are a match to TRBD1. Germline lookup yields CDR1 MDHEN and CDR2 SYDVKM. This CDR3 is built from 22 residues. Losses at the gene ends were 7 bases for V and 2 bases for J; bases not matched to a gene: 28. The CDR3 region is CASIASSGQGRSPTLPNYGYTF. CDR3 in DNA: TGTGCCAGCATCGCCTCGTCGGGACAGGGGCGATCCCCGACTTTACCGAACTATGGCTACACCTTC.